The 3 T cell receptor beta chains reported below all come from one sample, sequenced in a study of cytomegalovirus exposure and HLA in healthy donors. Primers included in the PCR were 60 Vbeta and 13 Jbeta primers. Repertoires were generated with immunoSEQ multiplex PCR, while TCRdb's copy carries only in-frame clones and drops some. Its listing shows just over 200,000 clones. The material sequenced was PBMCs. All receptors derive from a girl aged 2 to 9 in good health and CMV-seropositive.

The CDR3 nucleotides read TGTGCCAGCAGCTCACAGGGCCAGTATGGCTACACCTTC. This gives the protein CASSSQGQYGYTF. This chain connects TRBV7-3 to TRBJ1-2; D possibly corresponds to TRBD1 (6 bases). The CDR3 sequence is 13 residues long. Germline CDR1 SGHTA, CDR2 FQGTGA. Trimming cost V 4 bases and J 5 bases, with 11 bases left between them.

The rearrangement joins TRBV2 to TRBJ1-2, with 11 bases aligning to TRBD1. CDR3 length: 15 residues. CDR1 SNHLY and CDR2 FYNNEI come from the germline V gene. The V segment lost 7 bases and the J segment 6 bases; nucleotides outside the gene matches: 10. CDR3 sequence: CASKPGQGASNGYTF. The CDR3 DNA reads TGTGCCAGCAAACCCGGACAGGGGGCTAGTAATGGCTACACCTTC.

CDR3: CATSRELVGGNQPQHF. As DNA, the CDR3 is TGTGCCACCAGCAGAGAGTTGGTCGGCGGGAATCAGCCCCAGCATTTT. This chain joins TRBV15 and TRBJ1-5, with D hard to call. V was trimmed by 0 bases and J by 4 bases, leaving 13 bases between them. Germline V CDR1 and CDR2: LNHNV, YYDKDF (reference sequence). CDR3 length: 16 amino acids.